Included here is one T cell receptor (beta chain) sequence, with context. The source of the sample is a study of CD8 T cells in Susac syndrome. Random-hexamer reverse transcription was applied to roughly 0.5 to 1 ug RNA. TCRdb itself ran the immunoSEQ multiplex PCR reads through MiXCR, one entry per CDR3 protein. The sample includes about 400,000 distinct CDR3 sequences, more than 80% of them seen just once. The CDR3 sequence is 16 residues long. Germline loops: CDR1 MDHEN, CDR2 SYDVKM. Trimming removed 3 bases at V and 3 bases at J, with 15 bases between. V is TRBV28 and J is TRBJ1-5; a weak D match, TRBD1 (5 bases). The origin of this receptor is a human donor with multiple sclerosis. Sequencing input: CD8+ T cells from PBMCs. The CDR3: CASSLTGTGFNQPQHF. CDR3 bases: TGTGCCAGCAGTTTGACCGGGACGGGATTCAATCAGCCCCAGCATTTT.